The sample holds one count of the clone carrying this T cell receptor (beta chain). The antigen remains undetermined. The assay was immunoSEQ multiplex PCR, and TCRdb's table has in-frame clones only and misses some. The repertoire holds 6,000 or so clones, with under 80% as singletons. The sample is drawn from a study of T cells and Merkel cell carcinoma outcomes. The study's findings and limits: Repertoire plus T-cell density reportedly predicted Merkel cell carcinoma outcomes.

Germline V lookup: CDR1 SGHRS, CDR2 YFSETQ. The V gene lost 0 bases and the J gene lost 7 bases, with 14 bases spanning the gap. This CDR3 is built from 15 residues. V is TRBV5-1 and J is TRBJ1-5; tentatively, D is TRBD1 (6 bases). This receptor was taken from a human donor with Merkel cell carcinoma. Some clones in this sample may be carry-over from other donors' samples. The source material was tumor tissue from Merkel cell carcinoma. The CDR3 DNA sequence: TGCGCCAGCAGCTTGGGTACAGGGAGTGGACAGCCCCAGCATTTT. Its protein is CASSLGTGSGQPQHF.